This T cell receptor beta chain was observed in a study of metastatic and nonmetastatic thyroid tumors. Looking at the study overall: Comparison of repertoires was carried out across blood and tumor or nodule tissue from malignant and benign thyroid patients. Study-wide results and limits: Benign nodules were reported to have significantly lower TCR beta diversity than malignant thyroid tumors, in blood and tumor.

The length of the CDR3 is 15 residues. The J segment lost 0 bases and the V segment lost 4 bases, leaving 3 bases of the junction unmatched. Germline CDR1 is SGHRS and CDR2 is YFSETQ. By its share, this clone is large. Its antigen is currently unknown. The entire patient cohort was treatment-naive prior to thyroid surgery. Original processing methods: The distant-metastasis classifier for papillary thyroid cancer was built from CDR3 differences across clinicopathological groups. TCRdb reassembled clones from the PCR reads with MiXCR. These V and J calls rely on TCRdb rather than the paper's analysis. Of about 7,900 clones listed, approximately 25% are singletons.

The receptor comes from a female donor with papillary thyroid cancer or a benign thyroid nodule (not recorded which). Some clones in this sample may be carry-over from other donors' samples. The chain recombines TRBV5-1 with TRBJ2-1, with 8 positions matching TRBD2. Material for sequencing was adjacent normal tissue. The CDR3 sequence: CASSISGVSYNEQFF. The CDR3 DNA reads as TGCGCCAGCAGCATTAGCGGGGTCTCCTACAATGAGCAGTTCTTC.